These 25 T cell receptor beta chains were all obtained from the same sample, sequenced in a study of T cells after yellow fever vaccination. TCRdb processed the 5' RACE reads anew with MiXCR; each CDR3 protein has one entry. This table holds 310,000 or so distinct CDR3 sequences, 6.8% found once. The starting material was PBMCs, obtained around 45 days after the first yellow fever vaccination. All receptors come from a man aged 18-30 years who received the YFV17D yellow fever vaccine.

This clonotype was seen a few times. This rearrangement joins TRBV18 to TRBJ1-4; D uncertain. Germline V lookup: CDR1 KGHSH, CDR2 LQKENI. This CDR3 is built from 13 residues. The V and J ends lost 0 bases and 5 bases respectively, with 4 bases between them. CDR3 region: CASSPPGNEKLFF. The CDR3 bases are TGTGCCAGCTCACCACCCGGGAATGAAAAACTGTTTTTT.

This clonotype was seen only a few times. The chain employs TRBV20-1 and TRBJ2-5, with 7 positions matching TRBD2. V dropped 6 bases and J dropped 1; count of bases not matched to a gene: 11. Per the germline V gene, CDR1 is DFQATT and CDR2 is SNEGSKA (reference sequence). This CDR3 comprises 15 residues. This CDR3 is CSAPPPTGGQETQYF. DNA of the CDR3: TGCAGTGCCCCCCCCCCTACGGGGGGCCAAGAGACCCAGTACTTC.

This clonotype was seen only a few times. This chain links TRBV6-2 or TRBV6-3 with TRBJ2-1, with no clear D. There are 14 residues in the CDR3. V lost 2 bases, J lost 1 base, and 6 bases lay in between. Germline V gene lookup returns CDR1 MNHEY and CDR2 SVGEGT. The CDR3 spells CASSYRVSYNEQFF. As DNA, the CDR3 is TGTGCCAGCAGTTACAGGGTTTCCTACAATGAGCAGTTCTTC.

In nucleotides, the CDR3 is TGTGCCAGCAGGGCAAACCTGCGGGGCTACACCTTC. Translation: CASRANLRGYTF. This chain uses TRBV28 with TRBJ1-2; D gene unclear. This CDR3 spans 12 amino acids. From germline, CDR1 is MDHEN and CDR2 SYDVKM. V lost 6 bases, J lost 8 bases, and 13 bases lay in between.

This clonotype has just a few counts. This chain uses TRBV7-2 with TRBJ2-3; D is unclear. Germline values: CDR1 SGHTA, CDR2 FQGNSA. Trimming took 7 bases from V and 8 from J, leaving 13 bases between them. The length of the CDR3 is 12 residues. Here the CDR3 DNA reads TGTGCCAGCACCCGGGCCCGAGGTACGCAGTATTTT. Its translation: CASTRARGTQYF. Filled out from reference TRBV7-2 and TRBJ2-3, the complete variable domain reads GAGVSQSPSNKVTEKGKDVELRCDPISGHTALYWYRQSLGQGLEFLIYFQGNSAPDKSGLPSDRFSAERTGGSVSTLTIQRTQQEDSAVYLCASTRARGTQYFGPGTRLTVL.

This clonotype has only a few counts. CDR3 residues: CASSEVTATETQYF. The CDR3 DNA is TGTGCCAGCAGTGAAGTGACAGCGACTGAGACCCAGTACTTC. This rearrangement joins TRBV6-1 to TRBJ2-5; D is possibly TRBD1 (5 bases). The germline CDR1 and CDR2 sequences are MNHNS and SASEGT. V shed 1 base and J shed 5 bases, with 11 bases lying between them. The CDR3 spans 14 residues.

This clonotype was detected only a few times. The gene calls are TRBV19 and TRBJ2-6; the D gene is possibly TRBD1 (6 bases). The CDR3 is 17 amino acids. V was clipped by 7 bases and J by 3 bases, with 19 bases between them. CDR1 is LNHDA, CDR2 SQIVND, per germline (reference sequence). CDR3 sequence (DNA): TGTGCCAGTACGTTCCTTCAGGGGCTTGATGGGGCCAACGTCCTGACTTTC. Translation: CASTFLQGLDGANVLTF.

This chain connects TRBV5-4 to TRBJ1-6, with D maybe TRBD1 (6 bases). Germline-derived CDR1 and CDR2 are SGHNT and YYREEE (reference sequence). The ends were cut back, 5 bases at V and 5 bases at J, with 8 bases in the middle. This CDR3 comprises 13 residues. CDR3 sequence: CASRAGDNSPLHF. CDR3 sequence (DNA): TGTGCCAGCAGGGCAGGGGATAATTCACCCCTCCACTTT.

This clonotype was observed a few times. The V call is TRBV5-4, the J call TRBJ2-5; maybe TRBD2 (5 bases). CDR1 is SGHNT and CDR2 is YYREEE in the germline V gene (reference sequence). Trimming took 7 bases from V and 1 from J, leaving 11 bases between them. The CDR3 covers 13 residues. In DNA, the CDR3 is TGTGCCAGCCCCGGACTCTTCCAAGAGACCCAGTACTTC. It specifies CASPGLFQETQYF.

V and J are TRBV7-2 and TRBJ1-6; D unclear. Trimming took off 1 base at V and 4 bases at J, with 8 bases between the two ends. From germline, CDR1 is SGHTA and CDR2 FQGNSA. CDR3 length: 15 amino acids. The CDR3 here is CASSLVLGYNSPLHF. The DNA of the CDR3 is TGTGCCAGCAGCTTAGTATTGGGGTATAATTCACCCCTCCACTTT.

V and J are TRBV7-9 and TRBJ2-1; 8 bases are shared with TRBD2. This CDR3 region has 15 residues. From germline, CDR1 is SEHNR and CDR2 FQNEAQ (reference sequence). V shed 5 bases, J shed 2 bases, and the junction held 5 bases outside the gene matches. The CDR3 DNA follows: TGTGCCAGCAGCCAAACGGGGGGGGCCTACAATGAGCAGTTCTTC. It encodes CASSQTGGAYNEQFF.

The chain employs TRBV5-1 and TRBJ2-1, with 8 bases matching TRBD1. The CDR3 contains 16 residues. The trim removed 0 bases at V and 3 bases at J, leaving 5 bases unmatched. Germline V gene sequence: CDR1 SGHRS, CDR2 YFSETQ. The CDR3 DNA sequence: TGCGCCAGCAGCTTGGCCACAGGGGGAGTCTACAATGAGCAGTTCTTC. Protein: CASSLATGGVYNEQFF.

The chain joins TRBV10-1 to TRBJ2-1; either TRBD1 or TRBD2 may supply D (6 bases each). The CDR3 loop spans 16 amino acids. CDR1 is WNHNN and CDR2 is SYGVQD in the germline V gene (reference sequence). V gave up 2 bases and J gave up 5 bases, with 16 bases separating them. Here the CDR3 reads CASSEGTGATNNEQFF. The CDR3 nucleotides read TGCGCCAGCAGTGAGGGAACGGGGGCCACTAACAATGAGCAGTTCTTC.

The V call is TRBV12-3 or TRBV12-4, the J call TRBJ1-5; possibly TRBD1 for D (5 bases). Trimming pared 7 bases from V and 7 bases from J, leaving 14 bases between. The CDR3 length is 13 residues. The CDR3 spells CASTPGSTQPQHF. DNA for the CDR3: TGTGCCAGCACCCCAGGGTCTACACAGCCCCAGCATTTT.

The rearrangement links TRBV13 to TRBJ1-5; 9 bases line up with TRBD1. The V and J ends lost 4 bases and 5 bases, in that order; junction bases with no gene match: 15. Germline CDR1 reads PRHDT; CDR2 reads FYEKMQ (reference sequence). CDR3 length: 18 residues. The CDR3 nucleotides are TGTGCCAGCAGCTGGATTCCGGGACAGGGTATTGAACATCAGCCCCAGCATTTT. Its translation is CASSWIPGQGIEHQPQHF.

CDR3 in DNA: TGTGCCAGCAGCCCCCTCGGCATCGAGAGGGAGACCCAGTACTTC. Translated: CASSPLGIERETQYF. The V and J genes are TRBV7-9 and TRBJ2-5; D not certain. The CDR3 has 15 residues. The V gene lost 5 bases and the J gene lost 5 bases, with 18 bases spanning the gap. CDR1 is SEHNR, CDR2 FQNEAQ, per germline (reference sequence).

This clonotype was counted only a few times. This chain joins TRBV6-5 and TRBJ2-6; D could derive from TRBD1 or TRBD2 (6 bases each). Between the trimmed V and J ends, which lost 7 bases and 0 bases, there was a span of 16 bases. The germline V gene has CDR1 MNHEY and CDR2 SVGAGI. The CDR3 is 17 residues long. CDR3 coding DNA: TGTGCCAGCATGTTTACGGGGGCTTTCTCTGGGGCCAACGTCCTGACTTTC. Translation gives CASMFTGAFSGANVLTF.

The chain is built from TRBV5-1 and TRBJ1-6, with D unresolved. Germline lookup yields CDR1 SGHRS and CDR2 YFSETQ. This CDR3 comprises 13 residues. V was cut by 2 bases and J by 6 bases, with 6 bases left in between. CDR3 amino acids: CASSLNVNSPLHF. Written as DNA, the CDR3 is TGCGCCAGCAGCTTAAACGTTAATTCACCCCTCCACTTT.

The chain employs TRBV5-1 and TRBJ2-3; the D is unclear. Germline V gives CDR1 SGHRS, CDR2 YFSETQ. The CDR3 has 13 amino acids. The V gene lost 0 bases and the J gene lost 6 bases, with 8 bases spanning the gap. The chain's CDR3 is CASSLEVGDTQYF. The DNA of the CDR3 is TGCGCCAGCAGCTTGGAGGTTGGGGATACGCAGTATTTT. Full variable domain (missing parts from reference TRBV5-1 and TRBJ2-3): KAGVTQTPRYLIKTRGQQVTLSCSPISGHRSVSWYQQTPGQGLQFLFEYFSETQRNKGNFPGRFSGRQFSNSRSEMNVSTLELGDSALYLCASSLEVGDTQYFGPGTRLTVL.

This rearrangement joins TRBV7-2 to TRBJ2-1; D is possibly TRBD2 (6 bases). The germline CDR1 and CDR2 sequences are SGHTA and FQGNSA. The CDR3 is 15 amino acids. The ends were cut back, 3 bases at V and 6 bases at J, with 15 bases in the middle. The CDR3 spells CASSLIGGVSNEQFF. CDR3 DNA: TGTGCCAGCAGCTTGATTGGCGGGGTTTCCAATGAGCAGTTCTTC.

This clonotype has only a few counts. In DNA form, the CDR3 reads TGCAGTGCTAGGGATTCCAGAAGACTACGGAGGGGCACCGGGGAGCTGTTTTTT. Translating gives CSARDSRRLRRGTGELFF. The J gene is TRBJ2-2, the V gene TRBV20-1, with D possibly matching TRBD2 (6 bases). V lost 3 bases and J 4 bases, leaving 24 bases between the germline ends. The CDR3 covers 18 residues. The germline V gene has CDR1 DFQATT and CDR2 SNEGSKA (reference sequence).

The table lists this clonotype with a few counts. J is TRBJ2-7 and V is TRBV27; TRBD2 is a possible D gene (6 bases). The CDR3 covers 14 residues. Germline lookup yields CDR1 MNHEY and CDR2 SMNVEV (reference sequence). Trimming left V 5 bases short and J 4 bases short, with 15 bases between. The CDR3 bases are TGTGCCAGCAGTCCCGGAGCGGGTAGTTACGAGCAGTACGTC. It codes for CASSPGAGSYEQYV.

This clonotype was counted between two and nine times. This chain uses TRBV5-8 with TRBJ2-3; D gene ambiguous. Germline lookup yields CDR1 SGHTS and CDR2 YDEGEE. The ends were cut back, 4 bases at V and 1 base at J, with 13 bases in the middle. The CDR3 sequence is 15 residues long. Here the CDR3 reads CASSHGWVGTDTQYF. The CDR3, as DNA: TGTGCCAGCAGCCACGGTTGGGTGGGCACAGATACGCAGTATTTT.

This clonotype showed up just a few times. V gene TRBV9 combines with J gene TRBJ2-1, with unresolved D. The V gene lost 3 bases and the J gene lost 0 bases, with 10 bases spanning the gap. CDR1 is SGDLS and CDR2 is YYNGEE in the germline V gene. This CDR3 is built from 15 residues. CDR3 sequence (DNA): TGTGCCAGCAGCGGGGAAACCAGCTCCTACAATGAGCAGTTCTTC. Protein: CASSGETSSYNEQFF.

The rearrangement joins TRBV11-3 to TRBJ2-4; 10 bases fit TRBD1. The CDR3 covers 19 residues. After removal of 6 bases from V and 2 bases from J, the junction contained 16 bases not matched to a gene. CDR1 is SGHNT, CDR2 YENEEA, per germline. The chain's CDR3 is CASSRRGTGDLPTKNIQYF. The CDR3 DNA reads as TGTGCCAGCAGTCGGCGGGGGACAGGGGATTTGCCGACCAAAAACATTCAGTACTTC. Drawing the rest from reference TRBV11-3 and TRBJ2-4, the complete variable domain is EAGVVQSPRYKIIEKKQPVAFWCNPISGHNTLYWYLQNLGQGPELLIRYENEEAVDDSQLPKDRFSAERLKGVDSTLKIQPAELGDSAVYLCASSRRGTGDLPTKNIQYFGAGTRLSVL.